A selection of T cell receptor beta chains follows, all from one sample in a study of shared clonotypes between healthy human individuals. Profiling relied on immunoSEQ multiplex PCR, and the TCRdb table lists in-frame clones only, not all of them. This sample yields millions of clones, of which approximately 94% are seen a single time; under 2% belongs to the top ten. Sequencing input: naive CD8+ T cells from PBMCs. The receptor source for this set is a man younger than 30 in good health. Some clones in this sample may be carry-over from other donors' samples. Each CDR3 is given with its conserved first and last residue. The D gene is left open where the match is weak.

J: TRBJ1-1
D: .
V: TRBV7-9
DNA: TGTGCCAGCAGCCCTCCATCCTGGGGGGACACTGAAGCTTTCTTT
CDR3: CASSPPSWGDTEAFF

J: TRBJ2-1
D: .
V: TRBV19
DNA: TGTGCCAGTAGTAGCTCTGGAACCTCCTACAATGAGCAGTTCTTC
CDR3: CASSSSGTSYNEQFF

J: TRBJ1-1
D: .
V: TRBV9
DNA: TGTGCCAGCAGCGTCATGGACAGTCCGAACACTGAAGCTTTCTTT
CDR3: CASSVMDSPNTEAFF

J: TRBJ1-5
D: .
V: TRBV7-9
DNA: TGTGCCAGCAGCTTAGCGAGTCAGCATAATCAGCCCCAGCATTTT
CDR3: CASSLASQHNQPQHF

J: TRBJ2-1
D: TRBD2
V: TRBV4-3
DNA: TGCGCCAGCAGCCAGTATAGCGGGAGCCCTTACAATGAGCAGTTCTTC
CDR3: CASSQYSGSPYNEQFF

J: TRBJ1-2
D: TRBD1
V: TRBV29-1
DNA: TGCAGCGTTGTAACAGGGGTCTATGGCTACACCTTC
CDR3: CSVVTGVYGYTF

J: TRBJ2-7
D: TRBD2
V: TRBV4-1
DNA: TGCGCCAGCAGCCCAAGCGGGAGGGCCGACTACGAGCAGTACTTC
CDR3: CASSPSGRADYEQYF

J: TRBJ2-7
D: .
V: TRBV6-5
DNA: TGTGCCAGCAGGGCCGGGCCCTACGAGCAGTACTTC
CDR3: CASRAGPYEQYF

J: TRBJ2-5
D: .
V: TRBV7-9
DNA: TGTGCCAGCAGCCCCGAATCCGAGACCCAGTACTTC
CDR3: CASSPESETQYF

J: TRBJ2-5
D: .
V: TRBV6-1
DNA: TGTGCCAGCCCCGGGACGGATCGCAGGGAGACCCAGTACTTC
CDR3: CASPGTDRRETQYF

J: TRBJ1-3
D: TRBD1
V: TRBV7-8
DNA: TGTGCCAGCAGCCTATTCCGGGACAGGGCAGGAAACACCATATATTTT
CDR3: CASSLFRDRAGNTIYF

J: TRBJ2-3
D: TRBD2
V: TRBV4-1
DNA: TGCGCCAGCAGCCAAGATTGGCCTAGCGGGATTAGCACAGATACGCAGTATTTT
CDR3: CASSQDWPSGISTDTQYF

J: TRBJ2-7
D: TRBD2
V: TRBV30
DNA: TGTGCCTGGTGGAAGCGGGGGGCCTACGAGCAGTACTTC
CDR3: CAWWKRGAYEQYF

J: TRBJ2-1
D: TRBD2
V: TRBV7-8
DNA: TGTGCCAGCAGCTTAAGACTAGCGGGAGAACCGAATGAGCAGTTCTTC
CDR3: CASSLRLAGEPNEQFF

J: TRBJ2-7
D: TRBD2
V: TRBV6-1
DNA: TGTGCCAGCAGTGGGGCGGGGGGTAACTACGAGCAGTACTTC
CDR3: CASSGAGGNYEQYF